These 20 T cell receptor beta chains came from one sample sequenced in a study of shared clonotypes between healthy human individuals. Clones were sequenced by immunoSEQ multiplex PCR, and TCRdb holds only the in-frame ones, with some missing. Counted here are more than 1,200,000 clones, 98% occurring once; the ten biggest clones make up about 0.4%. The sequencing sample was made of naive CD4+ T cells sorted from blood. The subset: CD45RA+ positively selected. Receptors were obtained from a man aged 25-45 years in good health.

The CDR3 loop is CASSVGAGGGLYEQYF. The DNA for the CDR3 is TGTGCCAGCAGCGTAGGAGCGGGAGGGGGGTTATACGAGCAGTACTTC. The chain recombines TRBV9 with TRBJ2-7; 10 bases are shared with TRBD2. The CDR3 extends over 16 amino acids. With 0 bases clipped from V and 4 bases from J, the junction kept 7 bases outside the gene matches. Germline CDR1 is SGDLS and CDR2 is YYNGEE.

The V and J genes are TRBV27 and TRBJ1-1, with D maybe TRBD1 (6 bases). The V and J ends lost 2 bases and 5 bases respectively, with 12 bases between them. Germline CDR1 and CDR2: MNHEY and SMNVEV (reference sequence). This CDR3 has 14 amino acids. CDR3 bases: TGTGCCAGCAGTTTAGGGGGGCTGCGAACTGAAGCTTTCTTT. Translating it yields CASSLGGLRTEAFF.

The chain joins TRBV30 to TRBJ2-1; perhaps TRBD1 as D (6 bases). The CDR3 contains 15 residues. CDR1 GTSNPN and CDR2 SVGIG come from the germline V gene (reference sequence). Trimming pared 1 base from V and 4 bases from J, leaving 14 bases between. CDR3 in DNA: TGTGCCTGGAGTGGGCCCGGGACACCATACAATGAGCAGTTCTTC. This translates into CAWSGPGTPYNEQFF.

The rearrangement links TRBV13 to TRBJ2-2; D call uncertain. The CDR3 runs 17 residues. Germline lookup yields CDR1 PRHDT and CDR2 FYEKMQ (reference sequence). V was clipped by 5 bases and J by 4 bases, with 20 bases between them. In nucleotides, the CDR3 is TGTGCCAGCAGCCGCAGAATCTCCTCCTACCCCACCGGGGAGCTGTTTTTT. This encodes CASSRRISSYPTGELFF.

This chain joins TRBV6-5 and TRBJ2-1; D may be TRBD2 (6 bases). The CDR3 is 15 residues long. V was cut by 3 bases and J by 8 bases, with 17 bases left in between. CDR1 and CDR2 from the germline V gene are MNHEY and SVGAGI. The CDR3 region has the DNA TGTGCCAGCAGTTATGGGTCTAGCTGGGGGGATGAGCAGTTCTTC. It codes for CASSYGSSWGDEQFF.

As DNA, the CDR3 is TGCAGTGGACAGGTTGCGAACACCGGGGAGCTGTTTTTT. This gives the protein CSGQVANTGELFF. The J gene is TRBJ2-2, the V gene TRBV29-1, with 7 positions matching TRBD1. The CDR3 loop spans 13 amino acids. Germline loops: CDR1 SQVTM, CDR2 ANQGSEA.

The chain joins TRBV6-5 to TRBJ1-5; 9 nucleotides match TRBD1. Germline V lookup: CDR1 MNHEY, CDR2 SVGAGI. This CDR3 region has 15 residues. V was clipped by 5 bases and J by 2 bases; unmatched bases: 4. The CDR3 DNA follows: TGTGCCAGCAGTCGGGACAGGGCCGGCAATCAGCCCCAGCATTTT. It translates to CASSRDRAGNQPQHF.

The chain employs TRBV7-3 and TRBJ2-3; tentative D call: TRBD2 (6 bases). V lost 4 bases and J lost 2, with 13 bases in between. Germline values: CDR1 SGHTA, CDR2 FQGTGA. There are 15 residues in the CDR3. The CDR3 bases are TGTGCCAGCAGCTCGACGGCGGGGACCACAGATACGCAGTATTTT. As protein: CASSSTAGTTDTQYF.

V and J are TRBV7-8 and TRBJ2-1, with TRBD2 matching 9 bases. From germline, CDR1 is SGHVS and CDR2 FQNEAQ. The CDR3 sequence is 18 residues long. V shed 4 bases, J shed 4 bases, and the junction held 14 bases outside the gene matches. The CDR3 region has the DNA TGTGCCAGCAGCTCCTCAGCCCCGACTAGCGGAACATACAATGAGCAGTTCTTC. This translates into CASSSSAPTSGTYNEQFF.

The V call is TRBV15, the J call TRBJ2-7; the D is unclear. V lost 1 base to trimming and J lost 5 bases, with 9 bases between them. Germline V lookup: CDR1 LNHNV, CDR2 YYDKDF (reference sequence). This CDR3 has 13 residues. The DNA of the CDR3 is TGTGCCACCAGCAGAGTGTTCGAGGACGAGCAGTACTTC. Residues: CATSRVFEDEQYF.

For this clone: Other DNA sequences within the sample encode an identical CDR3. This chain joins TRBV18 and TRBJ2-5; D might be TRBD1 (6 bases). CDR1 is KGHSH, CDR2 LQKENI, per germline. CDR3 length: 13 amino acids. V was clipped by 3 bases and J by 1 base, with 6 bases between them. In DNA form, the CDR3 reads TGTGCCAGCTCACCGACAGGCCAAGAGACCCAGTACTTC. As protein: CASSPTGQETQYF. Using reference TRBV18 and TRBJ2-5 for the parts outside the CDR3, the full variable domain is NAGVMQNPRHLVRRRGQEARLRCSPMKGHSHVYWYRQLPEEGLKFMVYLQKENIIDESGMPKERFSAEFPKEGPSILRIQQVVRGDSAAYFCASSPTGQETQYFGPGTRLLVL.

The V gene is TRBV27, the J gene TRBJ2-5; TRBD2 might be the D (5 bases). The CDR3 spans 13 residues. V gave up 3 bases and J gave up 5 bases, with 10 bases separating them. Germline loops: CDR1 MNHEY, CDR2 SMNVEV (reference sequence). The CDR3 region has the DNA TGTGCCAGCAGTTTTAGCGCTAGGGAGACCCAGTACTTC. Its translation is CASSFSARETQYF.

V gene TRBV5-1 combines with J gene TRBJ2-7, with 9 bases that match TRBD1. The trim removed 0 bases at V and 7 bases at J, leaving 8 bases unmatched. Germline CDR1 reads SGHRS; CDR2 reads YFSETQ. CDR3 length: 15 amino acids. The CDR3 sequence is CASSLAGTGLREQYF. The DNA for the CDR3 is TGCGCCAGCAGCTTGGCCGGGACAGGGTTGAGGGAGCAGTACTTC. The full variable domain, with the rest looked up from reference TRBV5-1 and TRBJ2-7, is KAGVTQTPRYLIKTRGQQVTLSCSPISGHRSVSWYQQTPGQGLQFLFEYFSETQRNKGNFPGRFSGRQFSNSRSEMNVSTLELGDSALYLCASSLAGTGLREQYFGPGTRLTVT.

The chain has TRBV6-1 and TRBJ2-2, with 7 bases identical to TRBD2. The ends lost 7 bases at V and 5 bases at J; junction bases unmatched: 7. The CDR3 is 14 residues long. CDR1 MNHNS and CDR2 SASEGT come from the germline V gene. This CDR3 reads CASKRTRFTGELFF. For the CDR3, the DNA is TGTGCCAGCAAGAGGACTAGGTTTACCGGGGAGCTGTTTTTT.

Note on this clone: The same CDR3 can be traced to other DNA sequences in this sample. The chain joins TRBV28 to TRBJ1-2; 7 bases fit TRBD1. Germline CDR1 and CDR2: MDHEN and SYDVKM. V lost 6 bases and J lost 7; bases outside the gene matches: 11. The CDR3 loop spans 14 amino acids. CDR3 region: CASSSPDRARGYTF. In DNA, the CDR3 is TGTGCCAGCAGCTCGCCCGACAGGGCGCGTGGCTACACCTTC.

The CDR3 loop is CASSRTGVDEQFF. In nucleotides, the CDR3 is TGTGCCAGCTCACGGACAGGGGTCGATGAGCAGTTCTTC. This rearrangement joins TRBV18 to TRBJ2-1; 9 positions agree with TRBD1. The length of the CDR3 is 13 residues. V dropped 4 bases and J dropped 8; count of bases not matched to a gene: 3. Germline-derived CDR1 and CDR2 are KGHSH and LQKENI.

The J gene is TRBJ2-5, the V gene TRBV29-1, with a possible D match to TRBD2 (6 bases). This CDR3 is built from 15 residues. The V end was cut by 0 bases, the J end by 1 base, with 12 bases between. Germline V gene data show CDR1 as SQVTM and CDR2 as ANQGSEA. CDR3 sequence: CSVEDGLAAQETQYF. The DNA of the CDR3 is TGCAGCGTTGAAGATGGCTTAGCGGCCCAAGAGACCCAGTACTTC.

The rearrangement uses TRBV5-1 and TRBJ2-5, with a possible D match to TRBD1 (5 bases). The CDR3 runs to 15 residues. V lost 1 base and J lost 1, with 11 bases in between. The germline gives CDR1 SGHRS, CDR2 YFSETQ. The CDR3 protein is CASSLKGHVQETQYF. CDR3 nucleotide sequence: TGCGCCAGCAGCTTGAAAGGACACGTCCAAGAGACCCAGTACTTC.

Here the CDR3 reads CATSRFRSNQPQHF. CDR3 bases: TGTGCCACCAGCAGATTCCGTAGCAATCAGCCCCAGCATTTT. V gene TRBV15 combines with J gene TRBJ1-5; no clear D. This CDR3 is 14 amino acids long. The V end was cut by 2 bases, the J end by 0 bases, with 5 bases between. Germline CDR1 reads LNHNV; CDR2 reads YYDKDF (reference sequence).

The genes are TRBV30 and TRBJ2-2; weak D call: TRBD2 (6 bases). The CDR3 has 16 residues. Germline CDR1 is GTSNPN and CDR2 is SVGIG (reference sequence). The CDR3 DNA sequence: TGTGCTATTGTCTGGGCTCAGGGACTCAACACCGGGGAGCTGTTTTTT. This translates into CAIVWAQGLNTGELFF.